This TCR beta chain was retrieved from a study of T-cell reconstitution after alpha-beta-depleted transplantation in children. Whole-study findings and limits: Reports say that about two months after transplant, the alpha-beta T cells came out of several hundred graft clones that had expanded. Surviving recipient T cells and thymic progenitors produced the high day-60 TCRbeta diversity seen in some patients. Newly produced T cells mostly accounted for T-cell counts and diversity one year post-transplant.

Concerning this clonotype itself: Its antigen is undetermined.

Unique molecular identifiers were used in preparing the TCRbeta library. In TCRdb, the PCR reads were re-called with MiXCR into one record per CDR3 protein. The sample yields some 460,000 distinct CDR3 sequences, around 15% seen once. The CDR3 totals 12 residues. CDR1 SGDLS and CDR2 YYNGEE come from the germline V gene. V shed 5 bases and J 12 bases; nucleotides not matched to a gene: 4. The sequence came from a boy younger than two who had a stem cell transplant for Wiskott-Aldrich syndrome, so the T cells may come from the graft donor. The sample in question was PBMCs, mostly from graft donor cells, obtained 360 days after TCRalphabeta/CD19-depleted stem cell transplant. The J gene is TRBJ2-1, the V gene TRBV9; 11 bases are shared with TRBD2. The CDR3 DNA reads as TGTGCCAGCAGTTTTAGCGGGAGGGCGCAGTTCTTC. Protein sequence: CASSFSGRAQFF.